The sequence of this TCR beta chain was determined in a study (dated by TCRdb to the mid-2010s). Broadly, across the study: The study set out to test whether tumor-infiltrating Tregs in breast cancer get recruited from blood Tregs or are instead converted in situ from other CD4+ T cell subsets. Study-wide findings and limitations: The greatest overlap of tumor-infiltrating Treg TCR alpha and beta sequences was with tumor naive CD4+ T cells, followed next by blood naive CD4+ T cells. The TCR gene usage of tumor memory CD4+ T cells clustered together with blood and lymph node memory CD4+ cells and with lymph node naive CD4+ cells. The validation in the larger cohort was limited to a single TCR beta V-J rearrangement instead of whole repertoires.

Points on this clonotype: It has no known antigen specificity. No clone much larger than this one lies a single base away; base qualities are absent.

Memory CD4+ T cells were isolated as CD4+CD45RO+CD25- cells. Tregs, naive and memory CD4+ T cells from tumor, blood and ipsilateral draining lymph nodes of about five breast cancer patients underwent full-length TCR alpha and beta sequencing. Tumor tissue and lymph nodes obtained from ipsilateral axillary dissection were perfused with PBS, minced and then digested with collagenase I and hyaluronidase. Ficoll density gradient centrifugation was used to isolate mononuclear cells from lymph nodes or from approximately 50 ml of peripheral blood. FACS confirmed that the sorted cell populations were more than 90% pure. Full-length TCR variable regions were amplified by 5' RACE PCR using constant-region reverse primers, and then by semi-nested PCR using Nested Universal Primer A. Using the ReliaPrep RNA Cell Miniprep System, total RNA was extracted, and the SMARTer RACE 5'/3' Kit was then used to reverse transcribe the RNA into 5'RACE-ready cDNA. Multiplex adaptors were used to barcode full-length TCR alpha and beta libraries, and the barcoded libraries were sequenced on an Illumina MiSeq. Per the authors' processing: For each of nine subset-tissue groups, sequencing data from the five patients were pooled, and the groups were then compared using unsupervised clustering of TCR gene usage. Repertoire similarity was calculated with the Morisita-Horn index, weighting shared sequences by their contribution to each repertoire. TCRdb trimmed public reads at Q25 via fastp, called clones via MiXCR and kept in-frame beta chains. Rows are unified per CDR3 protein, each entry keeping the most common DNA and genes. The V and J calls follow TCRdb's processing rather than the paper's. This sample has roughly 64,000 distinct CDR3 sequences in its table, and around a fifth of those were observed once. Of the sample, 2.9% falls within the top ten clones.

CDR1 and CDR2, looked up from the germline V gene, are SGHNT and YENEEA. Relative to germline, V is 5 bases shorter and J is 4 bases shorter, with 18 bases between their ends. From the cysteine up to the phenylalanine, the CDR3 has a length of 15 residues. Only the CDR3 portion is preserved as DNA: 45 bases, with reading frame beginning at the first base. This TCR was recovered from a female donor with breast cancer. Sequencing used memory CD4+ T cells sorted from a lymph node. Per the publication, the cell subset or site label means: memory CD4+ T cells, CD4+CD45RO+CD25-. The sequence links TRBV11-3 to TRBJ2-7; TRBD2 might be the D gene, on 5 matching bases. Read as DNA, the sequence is TGTGCCAGCAGCCAACGGGCCACGGGGATATACGAGCAGTACTTC. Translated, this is CASSQRATGIYEQYF. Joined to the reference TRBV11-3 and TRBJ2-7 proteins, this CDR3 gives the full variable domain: EAGVVQSPRYKIIEKKQPVAFWCNPISGHNTLYWYLQNLGQGPELLIRYENEEAVDDSQLPKDRFSAERLKGVDSTLKIQPAELGDSAVYLCASSQRATGIYEQYFGPGTRLTVT.